The present T cell receptor beta chain was sequenced within a study of regulatory T cells in long-lasting Graves disease. The ends were cut back, 6 bases at V and 4 bases at J, with 9 bases in the middle. Per the germline V gene, CDR1 is SNHLY and CDR2 is FYNNEI. This CDR3 spans 13 amino acids. Stated time point: persistent/refractory GD, antithyroid drugs over 5 years with positive TRAb. Extracted RNA from PBMCs served as the source of the TCR library. With iRepertoire HTBI primers and Arm-PCR of CDR3 regions, TCR beta libraries were built. TCRdb passed the multiplex PCR reads through MiXCR, listing each CDR3 protein once. The table records a few hundred thousand distinct CDR3 sequences, roughly a quarter of them present only once. This clonotype was counted many times.

This chain links TRBV2 with TRBJ2-2; no firm D call. The origin of this receptor is a female donor with Graves disease. This specimen was peripheral blood mononuclear cells (PBMCs), taken when the disease was refractory, from a patient treated with antithyroid drugs. The CDR3 protein is CASRTDTTGELFF. CDR3 nucleotide sequence: TGTGCCAGCAGAACTGACACCACCGGGGAGCTGTTTTTT.